This T cell receptor (beta chain) derives from a study of CD4+ T cells in melanoma (dated by TCRdb to between 2020 and 2023). Study-level background: Neoantigen-specific CD4+ T cells in human melanoma were investigated in the study. What the work shows at the level of the full study, not this receptor alone: The report described a correlation between neoantigen-specific CD4+ T cells and the function of CD8+ T cells, macrophages and B cells. According to the report, neoantigen-specific CD4+ T cells in melanoma displayed diverse differentiation states.

The donors were melanoma patients. On this clone itself: The antigen it binds to is not known. No quality values exist for individual bases; no much larger clone is one base distant.

V is pared back by 7 bases and J by 3 bases, with 18 bases lying between the germline termini. Measured from the cysteine to the phenylalanine, the CDR3 is 16 residues long. Solely the CDR3 DNA is kept, with 48 bases framed from the first base. According to the germline V gene, CDR1 reads SGHTA and CDR2 reads FQGNSA. Libraries were prepared through the immunoSEQ multiplex PCR assay. TCRdb obtained this table from immuneACCESS and retained in-frame rearrangements with V and J assigned. These tables miss some clones; where compared with another copy, unresolved V genes account for less than half of the shortfall, and the remainder is unexplained. This sample is represented by some 110,000 clones; over 80% of them were singletons. The top ten hold about 3.3% of the sample.

The source material was peripheral blood. The sequence derives from a human donor with melanoma. This receptor chain uses TRBV7-2 and TRBJ2-2; a confident D gene designation cannot be given. The CDR3 reads as follows: CASTPRGSRDTGELFF. The sequenced DNA: TGTGCCAGCACCCCCCGTGGGTCCCGAGACACCGGGGAGCTGTTTTTT.